The TCR beta chain described here comes from a study of Ad26.COV2.S vaccination and SARS-CoV-2 variants. Study-wide background: Vaccine-arm donor from the placebo-controlled COV1001 Ad26.COV2.S trial. Ad26.COV2.S shots went into the muscle once or twice, 56 days apart. Study-wide findings and caveats: Spike-specific TCR breadth was greater in vaccine than placebo recipients. Comparable non-spike TCR breadth was observed in vaccine and placebo recipients.

To note about this clone: Its specificity is unknown.

This CDR3 spans 13 amino acids. Deletions cut 5 bases from V and 7 bases from J, with 11 bases between. In germline, CDR1 is SGHTA, CDR2 FQGTGA. Regarding treatment: 15 to 20 received Ad26.COV2.S at low or high dose, single or two shots; about 5 received placebo; per-sample allocation not given. Samples came from day 63 after the first vaccine or placebo injection. The table came from immunoSEQ multiplex PCR; TCRdb's copy has only in-frame clones and leaves some out. The sample carries under 250,000 clones, around nine tenths recorded once. This clonotype was obtained from a person aged 18 to 59 who received the Ad26.COV2.S COVID-19 vaccine or a placebo. The sequencing here drew on peripheral blood, taken in a trial of Ad26.COV2.S vaccine versus placebo. J is TRBJ2-2 and V is TRBV7-3; a weak D match, TRBD2 (6 bases). The CDR3 region has the DNA TGTGCCAGCAGCCCCGGAGGGATCGGGGAGCTGTTTTTT. The encoded protein is CASSPGGIGELFF.